This TCR beta chain was profiled in a study of human T cells and chemical hapten exposure. Germline values: CDR1 MNHEY, CDR2 SVGEGT. The CDR3 runs to 15 residues. J lost 4 bases, V lost 4 bases, and 7 bases had no gene match. TCRdb fed the RACE reads into MiXCR, producing one record per CDR3 protein. The table has 190,000 or so distinct CDR3 sequences, 24% seen once. Time point specified: patch test 3, about 24 weeks after DPC sensitization. Treatment reported: therapeutic diphenylcyclopropenone sensitization with weekly scalp DPC. Total RNA came from unfractionated whole blood. This clonotype has a handful of counts.

This chain connects TRBV6-2 or TRBV6-3 to TRBJ2-5, with 9 positions matching TRBD1. The sequence was obtained from a woman aged 40 to 50 with alopecia areata. Some clones in this sample may be carry-over from other donors' samples. Sequencing used whole blood, obtained in connection with sensitization to the hapten diphenylcyclopropenone (DPC). CDR3 in amino acids: CASSFPGTGSETQYF. In DNA form, the CDR3 reads TGTGCCAGCAGTTTCCCCGGGACAGGGTCAGAGACCCAGTACTTC.